This T cell receptor beta chain comes out of a study of blood T cell repertoires in COVID-19. About the research overall: Sites in the United States, Italy and Spain provided acute and convalescent COVID-19 samples.

Original processing methods: Scientists estimated how many nucleated cells there were by amplifying reference gene primers. Here immunoSEQ multiplex PCR was the method, and the copy in TCRdb shows in-frame clones only, minus some. That table gives V, J and clone size, and the DNA gave D and trimming. This sample has about 210,000 clones, with roughly 86% found just once. The CDR3 is 14 residues long. Germline values: CDR1 KGHSH, CDR2 LQKENI. J gave up 4 bases and V 4 bases, and 6 bases lay outside the gene matches. This chain links TRBV18 with TRBJ1-1; TRBD1 agrees at 7 bases. This TCR came from a woman between 40 and 50 years old with acute or convalescent COVID-19. The sequenced material came from peripheral blood. In nucleotides, the CDR3 is TGTGCCAGCTCACAACAGGGGTATGGCACTGAAGCTTTCTTT. Residues: CASSQQGYGTEAFF.